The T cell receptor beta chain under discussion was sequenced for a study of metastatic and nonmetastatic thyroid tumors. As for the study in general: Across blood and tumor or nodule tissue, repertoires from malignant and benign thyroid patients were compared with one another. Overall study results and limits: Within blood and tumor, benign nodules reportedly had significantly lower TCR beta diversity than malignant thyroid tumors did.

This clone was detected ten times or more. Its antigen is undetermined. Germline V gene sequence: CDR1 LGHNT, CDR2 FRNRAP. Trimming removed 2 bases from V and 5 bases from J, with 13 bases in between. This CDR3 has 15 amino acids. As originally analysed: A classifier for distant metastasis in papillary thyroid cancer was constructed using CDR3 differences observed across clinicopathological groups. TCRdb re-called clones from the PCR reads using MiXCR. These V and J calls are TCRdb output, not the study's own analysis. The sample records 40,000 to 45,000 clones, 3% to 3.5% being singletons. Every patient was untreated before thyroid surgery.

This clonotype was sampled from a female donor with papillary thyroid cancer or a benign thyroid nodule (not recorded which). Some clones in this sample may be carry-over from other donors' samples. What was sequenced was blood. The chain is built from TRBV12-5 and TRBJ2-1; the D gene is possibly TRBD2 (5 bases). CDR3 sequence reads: CASGLPNNGDNEQFF. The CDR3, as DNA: TGTGCTAGTGGTTTGCCCAACAACGGGGACAATGAGCAGTTCTTC. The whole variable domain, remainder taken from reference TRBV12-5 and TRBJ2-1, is DARVTQTPRHKVTEMGQEVTMRCQPILGHNTVFWYRQTMMQGLELLAYFRNRAPLDDSGMPKDRFSAEMPDATLATLKIQPSEPRDSAVYFCASGLPNNGDNEQFFGPGTRLTVL.